In this sample, the clone carrying this T cell receptor (beta chain) turned up many times. What it binds is not known. The record originates from a study of breast tumors, draining lymph nodes, adjacent tissues. Breast cancer patients provided tissue from their axillary draining lymph nodes. The CDR3 contains 17 residues. Trimming at V came to 5 bases and at J to 5 bases, leaving 16 bases not matched to a gene. Notes on the study in general: Data fit most tumor T cells coming from lymph node, expanding in tumor. The lymph node origin of tumor T cells was framed as consistent with a hypothesis, not demonstrated. Luminal-like breast cancer showed significantly higher tumor–nontumor repertoire similarity than basal-like. Compared with lymph nodes, tumors were less diverse; compared with nontumor tissue, more.

MiXCR, applied by TCRdb to the multiplex PCR reads, yields one record per CDR3 protein. The data contain 130,000 or so distinct CDR3 sequences, about 31% of them singletons. This clonotype originated in a female donor with breast cancer. Some clones in this sample may be carry-over from other donors' samples. This rearrangement joins TRBV12-3 or TRBV12-4 to TRBJ2-5; 8 bases line up with TRBD2. Sequences were obtained from axillary lymph node tissue. The CDR3 DNA is TGTGCCAGCAGTCCCAGGGAAGCGGGGGCCCCGGGTGAGACCCAGTACTTC. Translating gives CASSPREAGAPGETQYF.